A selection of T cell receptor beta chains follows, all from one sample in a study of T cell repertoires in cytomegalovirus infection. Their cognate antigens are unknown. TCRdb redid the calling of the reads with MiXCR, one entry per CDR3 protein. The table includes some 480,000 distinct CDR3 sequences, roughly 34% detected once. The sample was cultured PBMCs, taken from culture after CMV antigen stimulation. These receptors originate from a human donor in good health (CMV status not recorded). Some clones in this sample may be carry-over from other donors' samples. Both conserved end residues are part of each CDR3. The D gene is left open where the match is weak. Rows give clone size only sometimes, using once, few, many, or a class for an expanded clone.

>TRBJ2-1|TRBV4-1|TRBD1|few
CASSLQGVSYNEQFF
TGCGCCAGCAGCCTTCAGGGGGTCTCCTACAATGAGCAGTTCTTC
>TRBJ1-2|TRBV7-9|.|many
CASSPRGLADFYGYTF
TGTGCCAGCAGCCCCCGGGGGTTGGCAGACTTCTATGGCTACACCTTC
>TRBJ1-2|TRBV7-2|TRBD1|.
CASSSELQGAYGYTF
TGTGCCAGCAGCTCAGAACTTCAGGGGGCGTATGGCTACACCTTC
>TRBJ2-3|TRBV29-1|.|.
CSVLWRAPDTQYF
TGCAGCGTCCTATGGAGGGCCCCAGATACGCAGTATTTT
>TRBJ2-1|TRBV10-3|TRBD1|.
CAISERDRGSYNEQFF
TGTGCCATCAGTGAGCGGGACAGGGGGAGCTACAATGAGCAGTTCTTC
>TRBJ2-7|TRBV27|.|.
CASSYGRLSSYEQYF
TGTGCCAGCAGTTATGGCCGTCTAAGCTCCTACGAGCAGTACTTC
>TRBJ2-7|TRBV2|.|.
CASSRRDGEQYF
TGTGCCAGCTCAAGGCGGGATGGCGAGCAGTACTTC
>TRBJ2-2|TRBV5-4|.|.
CASSLAGRTGELFF
TGTGCCAGCAGCTTGGCAGGGCGCACCGGGGAGCTGTTTTTT
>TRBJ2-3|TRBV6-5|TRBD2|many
CASRGLLAGGTDTQYF
TGTGCCAGCAGGGGGCTACTAGCGGGGGGCACAGATACGCAGTATTTT
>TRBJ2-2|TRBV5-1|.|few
CASSFDPWNTGELFF
TGCGCCAGCAGCTTTGACCCCTGGAACACCGGGGAGCTGTTTTTT
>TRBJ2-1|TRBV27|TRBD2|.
CASSLSLLAGVSNEQFF
TGTGCCAGCAGTTTATCGTTACTAGCGGGAGTGTCGAATGAGCAGTTCTTC
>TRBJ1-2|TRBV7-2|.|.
CASSSRGSDARTF
TGTGCCAGCAGCTCCAGAGGATCGGACGCCCGCACCTTC
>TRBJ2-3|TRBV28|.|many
CASSLSGDRTDTQYF
TGTGCCAGCAGTTTGAGTGGGGACCGCACAGATACGCAGTATTTT
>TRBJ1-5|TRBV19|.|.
CASTLTQQAYSNQPQHF
TGTGCCAGTACCCTAACGCAGCAGGCCTATAGCAATCAGCCCCAGCATTTT
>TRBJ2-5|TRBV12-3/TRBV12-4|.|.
CASSQITAVETQYF
TGTGCCAGCAGCCAAATAACCGCCGTGGAGACCCAGTACTTC
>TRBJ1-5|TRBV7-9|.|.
CASSLGGRGGRFGNQPQHF
TGTGCCAGCAGCTTAGGGGGGCGGGGTGGTCGCTTCGGCAATCAGCCCCAGCATTTT
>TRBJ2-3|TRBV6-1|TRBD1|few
CASSATGGRTDTQYF
TGTGCCAGCAGTGCGACAGGGGGTAGGACAGATACGCAGTATTTT
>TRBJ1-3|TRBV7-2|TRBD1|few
CASSARDRGINTIYF
TGTGCCAGCAGCGCCCGGGACAGGGGGATAAACACCATATATTTT
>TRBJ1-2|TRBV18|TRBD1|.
CASSPSGTGNGYTF
TGTGCCAGCTCACCATCCGGGACAGGGAACGGCTACACCTTC
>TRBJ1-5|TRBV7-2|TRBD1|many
CASSQRGGAQPQHF
TGTGCCAGCAGCCAAAGAGGGGGCGCTCAGCCCCAGCATTTT
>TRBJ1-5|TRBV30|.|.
CAWSSGPTANQPQHF
TGTGCCTGGAGTTCGGGACCGACAGCAAATCAGCCCCAGCATTTT
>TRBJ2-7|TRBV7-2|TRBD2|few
CASSLDGLAGNEQYF
TGTGCCAGCAGCTTAGATGGACTAGCGGGAAACGAGCAGTACTTC
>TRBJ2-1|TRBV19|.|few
CASRPLAQDEQFF
TGTGCCAGTAGACCCCTAGCCCAGGATGAGCAGTTCTTC
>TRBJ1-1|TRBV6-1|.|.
CASIIGNTEAFF
TGTGCCAGCATAATCGGCAACACTGAAGCTTTCTTT
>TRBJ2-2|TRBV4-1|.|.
CASSQDSLPGELFF
TGTGCCAGCAGCCAAGACAGCCTCCCCGGGGAGCTGTTTTTT
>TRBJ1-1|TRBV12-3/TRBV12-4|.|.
CASSFGVVNTEAFF
TGTGCCAGCAGTTTTGGGGTGGTGAACACTGAAGCTTTCTTT
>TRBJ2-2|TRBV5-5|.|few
CASSFSHGSTGELFF
TGTGCCAGCAGCTTCTCCCATGGGAGCACCGGGGAGCTGTTTTTT
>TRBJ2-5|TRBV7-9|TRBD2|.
CASSPSGGFDRETQYF
TGTGCCAGCAGCCCGTCGGGGGGTTTTGATAGAGAGACCCAGTACTTC
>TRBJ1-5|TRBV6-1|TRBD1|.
CASRVDRGRVGYSNQPQHF
TGTGCCAGCAGGGTCGACAGGGGGAGGGTGGGCTATAGCAATCAGCCCCAGCATTTT
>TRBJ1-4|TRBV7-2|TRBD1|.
CASSLGGAAEKLFF
TGTGCCAGCAGCCTAGGGGGCGCGGCGGAAAAACTGTTTTTT
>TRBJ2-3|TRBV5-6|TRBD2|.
CASSIVAGGPPDTQYF
TGTGCCAGCAGCATCGTAGCGGGAGGGCCCCCAGATACGCAGTATTTT
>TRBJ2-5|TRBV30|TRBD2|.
CAWGLAGGLETQYF
TGTGCCTGGGGACTAGCGGGAGGTTTGGAGACCCAGTACTTC
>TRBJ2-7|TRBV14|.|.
CASSQVPAVGREQYF
TGTGCCAGCAGCCAAGTACCAGCGGTGGGTCGAGAGCAGTACTTC
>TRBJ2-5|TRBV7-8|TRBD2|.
CASSSRGKDPQYF
TGTGCCAGCAGCTCGCGGGGGAAGGACCCCCAGTACTTC
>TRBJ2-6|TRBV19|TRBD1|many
CASGDRGSSGANVLTF
TGTGCCAGTGGGGACAGGGGCTCGTCTGGGGCCAACGTCCTGACTTTC
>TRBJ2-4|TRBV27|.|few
CASWGLQGLAKNIQYF
TGTGCCAGCTGGGGACTGCAGGGGTTAGCCAAAAACATTCAGTACTTC
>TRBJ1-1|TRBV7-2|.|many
CASSLDQGRVMNTEAFF
TGTGCCAGCAGCTTAGACCAGGGCCGGGTAATGAACACTGAAGCTTTCTTT
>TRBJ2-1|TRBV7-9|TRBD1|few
CASKQTGGWGESHNEQFF
TGTGCCAGCAAGCAGACAGGGGGCTGGGGGGAGTCCCACAATGAGCAGTTCTTC
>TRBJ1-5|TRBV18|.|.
CASSPKHSNQPQHF
TGTGCCAGCTCACCTAAACACAGCAATCAGCCCCAGCATTTT
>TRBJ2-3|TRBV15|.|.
CATSRGGETGDTQYF
TGTGCCACCAGCAGAGGCGGGGAAACGGGAGATACGCAGTATTTT
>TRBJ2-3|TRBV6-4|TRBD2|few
CASRGTSGGTDTQYF
TGTGCCAGCAGAGGGACTAGCGGGGGCACAGATACGCAGTATTTT
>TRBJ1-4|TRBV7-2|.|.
CASKGRVNEKLFF
TGTGCCAGCAAGGGACGGGTTAATGAAAAACTGTTTTTT
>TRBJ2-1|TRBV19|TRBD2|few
CASSLGRRTSRSSYNEQFF
TGTGCCAGTAGTCTCGGTAGAAGGACTAGCCGGAGCTCCTACAATGAGCAGTTCTTC
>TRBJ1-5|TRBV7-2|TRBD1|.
CASSPDRGEPQHF
TGTGCCAGCAGCCCTGACAGGGGTGAGCCCCAGCATTTT
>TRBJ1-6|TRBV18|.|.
CASSPDRSSPLHF
TGTGCCAGCTCACCAGATAGGAGTTCACCCCTCCACTTT
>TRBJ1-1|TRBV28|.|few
CASSLSQARGEAFF
TGTGCCAGCAGTTTAAGTCAGGCTCGCGGTGAAGCTTTCTTT
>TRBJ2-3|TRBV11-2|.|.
CASSISGTADTQYF
TGTGCCAGCAGCATTAGCGGGACAGCAGATACGCAGTATTTT
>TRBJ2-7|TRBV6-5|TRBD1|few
CASRTTPGQDYEQYF
TGTGCCAGCAGAACTACTCCGGGACAGGACTACGAGCAGTACTTC
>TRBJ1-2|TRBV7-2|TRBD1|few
CASSRQDRGIGGYTF
TGTGCCAGCAGCCGACAAGACAGGGGCATAGGTGGCTACACCTTC
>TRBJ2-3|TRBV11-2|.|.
CASSSTSGGDTQYF
TGTGCCAGCAGCTCGACTAGTGGGGGGGATACGCAGTATTTT
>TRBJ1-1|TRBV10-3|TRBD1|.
CAISDQIKDRAQAFF
TGTGCCATCAGTGACCAAATAAAGGACAGGGCACAAGCTTTCTTT
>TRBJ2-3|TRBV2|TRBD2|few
CASSAGTSGRADTQYF
TGTGCCAGCAGTGCAGGGACTAGCGGGAGAGCAGATACGCAGTATTTT
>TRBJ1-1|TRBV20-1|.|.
CSARDVVNTEAFF
TGCAGTGCTAGAGATGTAGTGAACACTGAAGCTTTCTTT